Each of the 32 T cell receptor beta chains below was sequenced from the same sample in a study of Graves' ophthalmopathy and Graves' hyperthyroidism (dated by TCRdb to between 2018 and 2020). Sequenced using an Illumina HiSeq 2000. For repertoire sequencing, TCR beta CDR3 regions were amplified from RNA transcripts. A first-round RT-PCR used HTBI primers with the Qiagen OneStep RT-PCR kit, followed by a second-round multiplex PCR, size selection and purification. TCRdb trimmed public reads at Q25 via fastp, called clones via MiXCR and kept in-frame beta chains. Rows are unified per CDR3 protein, each entry keeping the most common DNA and genes. The table for this sample lists 350,000 to 400,000 distinct CDR3 sequences; 15% to 20% of them were counted only once. 1.6% of the sample is in the top ten clones. Source material: peripheral blood. The receptors shown here come from a woman between 18 and 30 years old with Graves' ophthalmopathy. Donor details come from another sample of the same person, matched by shared clones.

This clonotype appeared many times. The chain couples TRBV6-2 or TRBV6-3 to TRBJ1-1, with TRBD1 matching 8 bases. Trimming took 6 bases from V and 4 from J; bases not matched to a gene: 16. The length of the CDR3 is 17 residues. Germline values: CDR1 MNHEY, CDR2 SVGEGT. The CDR3 DNA is TGTGCCAGCAGGCGAGTCCCGGGACAGGTTTGGGGCACTGAAGCTTTCTTT. Its protein is CASRRVPGQVWGTEAFF.

The rearrangement links TRBV12-3 or TRBV12-4 to TRBJ1-2; 8 nucleotides match TRBD1. The CDR3 has 14 amino acids. With V trimmed by 8 bases and J by 4 bases, 9 bases remained unmatched. In DNA form, the CDR3 reads TGTGCCAGCGCGGGGGCAGGGGGCGTCTATGGCTACACCTTC. Translating it yields CASAGAGGVYGYTF.

This clonotype has just one count. The CDR3 DNA reads as TGTGCCTGGAGACGGACCTTGAGTGCTTTCTTT. Its protein product is CAWRRTLSAFF. The J gene is TRBJ1-1, the V gene TRBV30; D unclear. Between the trimmed V and J ends, which lost 3 bases and 11 bases, there was a span of 13 bases. This CDR3 has 11 amino acids. Germline V CDR1 and CDR2: GTSNPN, SVGIG (reference sequence). Full variable domain (remainder filled in from reference TRBV30 and TRBJ1-1): SQTIHQWPATLVQPVGSPLSLECTVEGTSNPNLYWYRQAAGRGLQLLFYSVGIGQISSEVPQNLSASRPQDRQFILSSKKLLLSDSGFYLCAWRRTLSAFFGQGTRLTVV.

V and J are TRBV6-1 and TRBJ2-7, with 7 nucleotides matching TRBD1. The CDR3 totals 14 residues. The J segment lost 6 bases and the V segment lost 2 bases, leaving 7 bases of the junction unmatched. The germline CDR1 and CDR2 sequences are MNHNS and SASEGT. Written as DNA, the CDR3 is TGTGCCAGCAGTGAAACCATTACAGGGGTCGAGCAGTACTTC. This encodes CASSETITGVEQYF.

The chain employs TRBV5-1 and TRBJ1-1; 7 bases are a match to TRBD1. This CDR3 contains 15 residues. The germline V gene encodes CDR1 SGHRS and CDR2 YFSETQ. J was trimmed by 0 bases and V by 3 bases; bases with no gene match: 5. DNA of the CDR3: TGCGCCAGCAGCTCAACGGGACAGCTGAACACTGAAGCTTTCTTT. Translated, it gives CASSSTGQLNTEAFF.

Many counts were recorded for this clonotype. This chain connects TRBV19 to TRBJ1-3; D gene unclear. Germline CDR1 reads LNHDA; CDR2 reads SQIVND (reference sequence). V gave up 0 bases and J gave up 0 bases, with 9 bases separating them. The CDR3 contains 16 residues. Here the CDR3 reads CASSIESAGSGNTIYF. CDR3 in DNA: TGTGCCAGTAGTATAGAGTCGGCAGGCTCTGGAAACACCATATATTTT.

Ten or more counts support this clonotype. The chain carries TRBV25-1 and TRBJ2-6; TRBD1 matches at 8 bases. The CDR3 loop spans 17 amino acids. Germline trimming cut 7 bases from V and 0 bases from J; bases unmatched to any gene: 8. Looked up from germline, CDR1 is MGHDK and CDR2 is SYGVNS. The CDR3, as DNA: TGTGCCAGCACCCGGGACAGGCGAGACTCTGGGGCCAACGTCCTGACTTTC. Protein product: CASTRDRRDSGANVLTF.

In this sample, this clonotype turned up many times. This rearrangement joins TRBV7-2 to TRBJ2-7, with 12 bases lining up with TRBD2. J lost 2 bases, V lost 4 bases, and 3 bases had no gene match. The CDR3 is made up of 15 amino acids. CDR1 and CDR2 (germline): SGHTA, FQGNSA. CDR3 DNA sequence: TGTGCCAGCAGCTATCTAGCGGGAGGGCCCTACGAGCAGTACTTC. Its translation: CASSYLAGGPYEQYF.

Many counts were recorded for this clonotype. The rearrangement links TRBV7-2 to TRBJ2-7, with TRBD1 as a possible D gene (6 bases). Germline V lookup: CDR1 SGHTA, CDR2 FQGNSA. The CDR3 totals 15 residues. V was clipped by 7 bases and J by 6 bases, with 22 bases between them. CDR3 sequence (DNA): TGTGCCAGCACCCTAAACAATGGCCTGGGGGCCGAGCAGTACTTC. It specifies CASTLNNGLGAEQYF.

In regard to this clonotype: This CDR3 is missing its conserved last phenylalanine or tryptophan, likely due to a read error. V and J are TRBV6-1 and TRBJ2-7; 7 bases are shared with TRBD2. This CDR3 region has 14 residues. V lost 4 bases to trimming and J lost 0 bases; unmatched junction nucleotides: 3. Germline V CDR1 and CDR2: MNHNS, SASEGT. In nucleotides, the CDR3 is TGTGCCAGCAGTGGGGGGGGTAACTCCTACGAGCAGTACTTG. Its protein product is CASSGGGNSYEQYL.

In its sample, this clonotype was seen many times. This chain connects TRBV20-1 to TRBJ2-4, with 8 bases fitting TRBD2. The CDR3 runs 15 residues. Germline assignment: CDR1 DFQATT and CDR2 SNEGSKA (reference sequence). The V gene end was trimmed by 6 bases and the J gene end by 0 bases; junction bases not matched to a gene: 7. The CDR3 nucleotides read TGCAGTGCCCTACTAGCGGACATAGCCAAAAACATTCAGTACTTC. Protein sequence: CSALLADIAKNIQYF.

This clonotype was observed many times. This chain joins TRBV6-2 or TRBV6-3 and TRBJ1-1; possible D gene TRBD1, 6 bases. Germline V gene data show CDR1 as MNHEY and CDR2 as SVGEGT. This CDR3 spans 15 amino acids. V gave up 2 bases and J gave up 3 bases, with 13 bases separating them. The DNA of the CDR3 is TGTGCCAGCAGTTACCTTACAGGGAGTTACACTGAAGCTTTCTTT. Its translation: CASSYLTGSYTEAFF.

In this sample, this clonotype turned up many times. The chain links TRBV15 to TRBJ1-3, with TRBD1 identical over 10 bases. With V trimmed by 1 base and J by 1 base, 7 bases remained unmatched. Germline V lookup: CDR1 LNHNV, CDR2 YYDKDF (reference sequence). The CDR3 loop spans 18 amino acids. CDR3 sequence reads: CATSRGQGASLSGNTIYF. The CDR3 coding sequence is TGTGCCACCAGCAGAGGACAGGGGGCGAGTTTATCTGGAAACACCATATATTTT.

This clonotype showed up many times. This chain uses TRBV6-1 with TRBJ2-4; D is possibly TRBD1 or TRBD2 (5 bases each). The CDR3 runs to 18 residues. Trimming cost V 0 bases and J 7 bases, with 22 bases left between them. Germline V lookup: CDR1 MNHNS, CDR2 SASEGT. The CDR3 DNA reads TGTGCCAGCAGTGAAGCGCGATCCGGGACGCCTTGGGGGAACATTCAGTACTTC. Translated: CASSEARSGTPWGNIQYF.

This clonotype has a count of ten or more. V usage is TRBV27 and J usage is TRBJ1-5, with TRBD1 matching over 8 bases. The V and J ends lost 2 bases and 2 bases, in that order; junction bases with no gene match: 2. CDR1 is MNHEY, CDR2 SMNVEV, per germline (reference sequence). CDR3 size: 15 residues. The CDR3 DNA sequence: TGTGCCAGCAGTTTAACGACAGGGGGCAATCAGCCCCAGCATTTT. Protein: CASSLTTGGNQPQHF.

This clonotype was seen a few times. The J gene is TRBJ2-5, the V gene TRBV12-3 or TRBV12-4; 9 bases map to TRBD1. The CDR3 sequence is 18 residues long. V lost 6 bases, J lost 2 bases, and 16 bases stayed unmatched. In nucleotides, the CDR3 is TGTGCCAGCAGCCTGGGACAGGGTTATGGTTTGAGGCAAGAGACCCAGTACTTC. Its translation: CASSLGQGYGLRQETQYF.

Sample share makes this clonotype medium-sized. V is TRBV7-9 and J is TRBJ1-5; no firm D call. CDR3 length: 12 residues. With 5 bases removed from V and 11 bases from J, the gap between germline ends came to 13 bases. Germline V gene data show CDR1 as SEHNR and CDR2 as FQNEAQ (reference sequence). CDR3 amino acids: CASSHENSAQHF. The CDR3 DNA follows: TGTGCCAGCAGCCACGAGAACTCAGCCCAGCATTTT.

This clonotype has ten or more counts. The chain recombines TRBV28 with TRBJ2-7; D remains ambiguous. The germline V and J ends were trimmed by 1 base and 0 bases, with 10 bases remaining between them. CDR1 is MDHEN, CDR2 SYDVKM, per germline. This CDR3 is 15 amino acids long. The DNA for the CDR3 is TGTGCCAGCAGTTTATCAGGTTTTTCCTCCTACGAGCAGTACTTC. Its translation is CASSLSGFSSYEQYF.

This clonotype was observed at least ten times. As DNA, the CDR3 is TGCAGTGCTCTCCGGACACGCTCTGGAAACACCATATATTTT. Translation gives CSALRTRSGNTIYF. V is TRBV20-1 and J is TRBJ1-3; D is possibly TRBD1 (5 bases). The CDR3 loop spans 14 amino acids. CDR1 and CDR2 (germline): DFQATT, SNEGSKA (reference sequence). Trimming pared 5 bases from V and 0 bases from J, leaving 11 bases between.

This clonotype was counted ten times or more. CDR3 region: CASLRPVTGELFF. CDR3 DNA sequence: TGTGCCTCTCTCCGTCCGGTCACCGGGGAGCTGTTTTTT. The chain joins TRBV19 to TRBJ2-2; D call uncertain. The length of the CDR3 is 13 residues. In germline, CDR1 is LNHDA, CDR2 SQIVND (reference sequence). V shed 11 bases and J shed 4 bases, with 14 bases lying between them.

This clonotype showed up many times. This chain connects TRBV11-2 to TRBJ1-5; D gene unclear. The CDR3 loop spans 16 amino acids. V gave up 5 bases and J gave up 4 bases, with 18 bases separating them. Germline values: CDR1 SGHAT, CDR2 FQNNGV. CDR3 protein: CASSPLSRGRNQPQHF. The CDR3 DNA is TGTGCCAGCAGCCCCCTCAGTAGAGGACGGAATCAGCCCCAGCATTTT. The whole variable domain, filled in from reference TRBV11-2 and TRBJ1-5, reads EAGVAQSPRYKIIEKRQSVAFWCNPISGHATLYWYQQILGQGPKLLIQFQNNGVVDDSQLPKDRFSAERLKGVDSTLKIQPAKLEDSAVYLCASSPLSRGRNQPQHFGDGTRLSIL.

This clonotype has ten or more counts. The chain has TRBV20-1 and TRBJ2-7, with TRBD2 matching over 13 bases. Germline loops: CDR1 DFQATT, CDR2 SNEGSKA (reference sequence). The CDR3 totals 14 residues. The ends lost 5 bases at V and 3 bases at J; junction bases unmatched: 4. CDR3 sequence: CSAPGTSGIYEQYF. In nucleotides, the CDR3 is TGCAGTGCTCCCGGGACTAGCGGGATCTACGAGCAGTACTTC.

This clonotype was seen at least ten times. CDR3 region: CASSGVAAGETQYF. CDR3 nucleotides: TGTGCCAGCAGTGGGGTGGCGGCGGGGGAGACCCAGTACTTC. This rearrangement joins TRBV12-3 or TRBV12-4 to TRBJ2-5, with D possibly being TRBD2 (6 bases). V was trimmed by 5 bases and J by 5 bases, leaving 15 bases between them. The CDR3 has 14 residues.

Only one count was recorded for this clonotype. This chain uses TRBV6-2 or TRBV6-3 with TRBJ2-5; TRBD2 aligns across 12 bases. The germline V gene encodes CDR1 MNHEY and CDR2 SVGEGT. This CDR3 has 15 amino acids. Trimming took 4 bases from V and 4 from J; bases not matched to a gene: 4. The CDR3 is CASSWGLAGLETQYF. For the CDR3, the DNA is TGTGCCAGCAGTTGGGGACTAGCGGGCTTAGAGACCCAGTACTTC.

V is TRBV20-1 and J is TRBJ2-5; weak D call: TRBD2 (6 bases). This CDR3 contains 14 residues. Deletions cut 2 bases from V and 1 base from J, with 11 bases between. Germline V gives CDR1 DFQATT, CDR2 SNEGSKA (reference sequence). The CDR3 DNA sequence: TGCAGTGCTAGATCGACTAGGGCCCAAGAGACCCAGTACTTC. Its translation is CSARSTRAQETQYF.

This clonotype was detected a few times. This chain uses TRBV9 with TRBJ2-7; 9 bases map to TRBD1. J gave up 1 base and V 4 bases, and 9 bases lay outside the gene matches. Germline CDR1 and CDR2: SGDLS and YYNGEE. The CDR3 runs to 16 residues. The CDR3 DNA is TGTGCCAGCAGCCCTCTTAGAGGGACAGGGTCCTACGAGCAGTACTTC. Its translation: CASSPLRGTGSYEQYF.

This clonotype appeared many times. This chain joins TRBV15 and TRBJ1-5; TRBD1 matches 8 bases. The trim removed 8 bases at V and 3 bases at J, leaving 6 bases unmatched. CDR1 is LNHNV, CDR2 YYDKDF, per germline (reference sequence). The CDR3 covers 14 residues. CDR3 amino acids: CATGQGGNNQPQHF. In DNA, the CDR3 is TGTGCCACCGGACAGGGAGGGAACAATCAGCCCCAGCATTTT.

This clonotype was detected ten times or more. The rearrangement links TRBV10-3 to TRBJ1-6; 7 bases are a match to TRBD1. The CDR3 is 17 residues long. Germline CDR1 reads ENHRY; CDR2 reads SYGVKD. V lost 7 bases to trimming and J lost 0 bases; unmatched junction nucleotides: 9. Here the CDR3 reads CAIKPDRAVSYNSPLHF. The CDR3 region has the DNA TGTGCCATCAAACCCGACAGGGCCGTCTCCTATAATTCACCCCTCCACTTT.

For this clonotype: A single base separates this from a much larger clone, so it may be a read error. This rearrangement joins TRBV30 to TRBJ2-7; D might be TRBD1 or TRBD2, each matching 6 bases. The CDR3 has 13 amino acids. Germline CDR1 and CDR2: GTSNPN and SVGIG (reference sequence). V was shortened by 5 bases and J by 1 base, with 12 bases between the two germline ends. CDR3 sequence reads: CAWGGGQSYEQYF. CDR3 nucleotides: TGTGCCTGGGGTGGGGGGCAGTCCTACGAGCAGTACTTC.

This clonotype was recorded at least ten times. The rearrangement uses TRBV5-1 and TRBJ2-2; the match to TRBD1 covers 7 bases. Germline assignment: CDR1 SGHRS and CDR2 YFSETQ. The V segment lost 0 bases and the J segment 6 bases; nucleotides outside the gene matches: 2. CDR3 length equals 14 residues. CDR3: CASSLGTGPGELFF. CDR3 coding DNA: TGCGCCAGCAGCTTGGGGACAGGCCCCGGGGAGCTGTTTTTT.

This clonotype has a count of ten or more. The chain combines TRBV12-3 or TRBV12-4 with TRBJ2-6; no definite D call. The CDR3 is 16 residues long. V shed 3 bases and J shed 4 bases, with 13 bases lying between them. CDR3 in DNA: TGTGCCAGCAGTTTTGTCGGTCCGAGAGGGGCCAACGTCCTGACTTTC. Its protein product is CASSFVGPRGANVLTF.

This clonotype was picked up many times. The genes are TRBV28 and TRBJ1-5, with D maybe TRBD1 (5 bases). This CDR3 contains 17 residues. The V end lost 6 bases, the J end lost 2 bases, and 20 bases lay between the germline ends. Germline V CDR1 and CDR2: MDHEN, SYDVKM. As DNA, the CDR3 is TGTGCCAGCAGCCTCATCCAGGGCCTCGAGGGCAATCAGCCCCAGCATTTT. Amino acids: CASSLIQGLEGNQPQHF.